This T cell receptor beta chain was identified during a study of cytomegalovirus exposure and HLA in healthy donors. Study-wide context: Early released data had tens of millions of unique TCRs, all coming from HLA-typed donors. Study-level findings and limits: Analysis performed later found about 17,000 TCR beta sequences associated with HLA alleles at 0.05 false discovery rate.

CDR1 is SGHRS, CDR2 YFSETQ, per germline. The CDR3 length is 17 residues. The trim removed 1 base at V and 2 bases at J, leaving 9 bases unmatched. There are a few counts of this clone. Its target is unknown. The PCR contained 60 Vbeta and 13 Jbeta primers. TCRdb keeps only in-frame clones here, not all; method: immunoSEQ multiplex PCR. The top ten hold 2.8% of the sample, which has about 140,000 clones, around 81% seen once. The donors gave bone marrow, and they were healthy. The sequence was collected from a male donor in good health and CMV-seronegative. The chain links TRBV5-1 to TRBJ2-3; 8 nucleotides align to TRBD2. The sample consisted of PBMCs. This CDR3 reads CASSLKTSEAFTDTQYF. The CDR3, as DNA: TGCGCCAGCAGCTTGAAGACTAGCGAGGCTTTCACAGATACGCAGTATTTT.